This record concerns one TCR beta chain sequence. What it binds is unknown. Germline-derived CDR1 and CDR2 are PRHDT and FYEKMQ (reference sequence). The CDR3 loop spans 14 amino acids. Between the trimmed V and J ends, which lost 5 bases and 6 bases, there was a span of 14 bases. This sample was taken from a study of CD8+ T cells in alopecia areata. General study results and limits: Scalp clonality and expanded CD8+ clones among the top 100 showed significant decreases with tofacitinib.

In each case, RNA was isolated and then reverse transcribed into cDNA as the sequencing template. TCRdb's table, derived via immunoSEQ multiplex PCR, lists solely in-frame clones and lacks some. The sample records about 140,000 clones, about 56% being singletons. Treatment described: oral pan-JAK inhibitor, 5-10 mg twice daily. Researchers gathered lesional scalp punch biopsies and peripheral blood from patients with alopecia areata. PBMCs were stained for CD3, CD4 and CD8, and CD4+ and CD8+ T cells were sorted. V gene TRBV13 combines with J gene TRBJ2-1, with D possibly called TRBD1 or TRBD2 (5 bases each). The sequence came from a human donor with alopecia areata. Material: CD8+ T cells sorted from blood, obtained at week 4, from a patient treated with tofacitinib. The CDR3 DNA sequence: TGTGCCAGCAGCCTCAGGGTGGCGGGCAATGAGCAGTTCTTC. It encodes CASSLRVAGNEQFF.